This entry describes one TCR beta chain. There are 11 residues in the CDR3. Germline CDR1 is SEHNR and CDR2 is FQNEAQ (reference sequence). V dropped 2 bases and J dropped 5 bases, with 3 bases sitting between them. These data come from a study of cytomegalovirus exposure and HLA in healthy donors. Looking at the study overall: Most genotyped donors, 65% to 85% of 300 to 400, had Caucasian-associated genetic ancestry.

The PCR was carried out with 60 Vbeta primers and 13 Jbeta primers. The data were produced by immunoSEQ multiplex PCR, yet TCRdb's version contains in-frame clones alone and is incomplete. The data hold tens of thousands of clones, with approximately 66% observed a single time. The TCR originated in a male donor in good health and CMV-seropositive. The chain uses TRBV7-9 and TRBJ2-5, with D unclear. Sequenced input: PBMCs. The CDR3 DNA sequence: TGTGCCAGCAGCTTACAGGAGACCCAGTACTTC. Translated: CASSLQETQYF.